This TCR beta chain was retrieved from a study of Tregs in tolerant kidney transplant recipients. Sequencing used immunoSEQ multiplex PCR; TCRdb keeps in-frame clones, though not all of them. The data contain approximately 260,000 clones, around 82% of them singletons. The material sequenced was CD4+ T cells from blood. This clonotype was obtained from a human donor in good health.

The CDR3 sequence is CAWGEQGLGAFF. The CDR3 coding sequence is TGTGCCTGGGGTGAGCAGGGACTTGGAGCTTTCTTT. This chain links TRBV30 with TRBJ1-1; D might be TRBD1 (5 bases). The CDR3 length is 12 residues. Germline V lookup: CDR1 GTSNPN, CDR2 SVGIG (reference sequence). Trimming removed 5 bases from V and 10 bases from J, with 17 bases in between.